This entry is about one TCR beta chain. This specimen comes from a study of control samples from healthy donors and cancer patients. CDR3 length equals 14 residues. Germline assignment: CDR1 SEHNR and CDR2 FQNEAQ (reference sequence). The ends were cut back, 5 bases at V and 1 base at J, with 10 bases in the middle. TCRdb's copy holds only in-frame clones and misses some; the assay was immunoSEQ multiplex PCR. The table shows 150,000 to 200,000 clones, with 96% occurring only once. V is TRBV7-9 and J is TRBJ2-3, with D possibly TRBD1 on 6 matching bases. The sequence was obtained from a woman in her thirties in good health. Source material: blood. This CDR3 is CASSPGQRTDTQYF. DNA for the CDR3: TGTGCCAGCAGCCCCGGACAGCGCACAGATACGCAGTATTTT. The full variable domain, in which reference TRBV7-9 and TRBJ2-3 provide the parts outside the CDR3, is DTGVSQNPRHKITKRGQNVTFRCDPISEHNRLYWYRQTLGQGPEFLTYFQNEAQLEKSRLLSDRFSAERPKGSFSTLEIQRTEQGDSAMYLCASSPGQRTDTQYFGPGTRLTVL.